Sequencing of this T cell receptor beta chain was carried out in a study of T cell responses to AZD1222 COVID-19 vaccine. Overall study findings and caveats: Spike-wide coverage was observed for vaccine-associated CD4 TCRs, with dominant responses at 160-218 and 743-854. Unmutated regions of variants are reportedly targeted by nearly half of spike-specific TCRs. Scientists sampled the repertoires only once the peak T cell response had passed. Only six or seven AZD1222 recipients tested seropositive at baseline.

Germline-derived CDR1 and CDR2 are MRHNA and SNTAGT. Unmatched junction bases numbered 5, after V lost 8 bases and J lost 7 bases. The CDR3 length is 13 residues. TCRdb keeps only in-frame clones here, not all; method: immunoSEQ multiplex PCR. The sample has 95,000 to 150,000 clones; about nine tenths are singletons. Of note for this clone: Its antigen is not known.

The sequencing here drew on peripheral blood, taken 28 days after the second dose of the MenACWY control vaccine. V and J are TRBV6-4 and TRBJ2-1, with 10 positions matching TRBD1. This receptor was obtained from an adult who received the MenACWY meningococcal vaccine as a control. DNA for the CDR3: TGTGCCAGCGGGACAGGGGAAAGGAATGAGCAGTTCTTC. Its protein is CASGTGERNEQFF.